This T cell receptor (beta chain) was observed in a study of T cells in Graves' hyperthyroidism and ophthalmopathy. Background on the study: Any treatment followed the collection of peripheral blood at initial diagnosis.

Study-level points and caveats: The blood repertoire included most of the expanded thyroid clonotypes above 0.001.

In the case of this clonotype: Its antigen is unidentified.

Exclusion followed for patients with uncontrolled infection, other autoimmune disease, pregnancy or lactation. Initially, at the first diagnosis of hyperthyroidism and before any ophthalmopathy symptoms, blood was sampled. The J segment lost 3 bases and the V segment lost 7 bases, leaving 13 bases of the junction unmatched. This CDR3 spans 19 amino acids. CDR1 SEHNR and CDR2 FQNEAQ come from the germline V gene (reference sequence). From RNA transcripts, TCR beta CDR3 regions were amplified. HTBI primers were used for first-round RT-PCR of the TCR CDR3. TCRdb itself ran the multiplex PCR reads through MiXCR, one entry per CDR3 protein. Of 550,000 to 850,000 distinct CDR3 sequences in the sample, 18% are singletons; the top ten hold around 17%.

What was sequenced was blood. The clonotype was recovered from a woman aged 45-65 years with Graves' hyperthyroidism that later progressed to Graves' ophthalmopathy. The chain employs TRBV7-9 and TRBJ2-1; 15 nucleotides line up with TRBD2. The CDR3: CASTWTSGGASSDYNEQFF. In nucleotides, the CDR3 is TGTGCCAGCACCTGGACTAGCGGGGGGGCTAGTTCTGACTACAATGAGCAGTTCTTC. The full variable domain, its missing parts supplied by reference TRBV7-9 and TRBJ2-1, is DTGVSQNPRHKITKRGQNVTFRCDPISEHNRLYWYRQTLGQGPEFLTYFQNEAQLEKSRLLSDRFSAERPKGSFSTLEIQRTEQGDSAMYLCASTWTSGGASSDYNEQFFGPGTRLTVL.